This T cell receptor beta chain was captured by sequencing in a study of OX40 agonist ivuxolimab in advanced cancers. Germline loops: CDR1 SGHTS, CDR2 YDEGEE. The germline V and J ends were trimmed by 0 bases and 0 bases, with 17 bases remaining between them. The CDR3 consists of 18 residues. Broader study findings: Near-lowest levels of clonal expansion characterized partial responders at 0.1-3.0 mg/kg.

On this clone: What it binds is unknown.

Repertoires were generated with immunoSEQ multiplex PCR, while TCRdb's copy carries only in-frame clones and drops some. The sample contains about 46,000 clones, about nine tenths of which appear only once. The receptor was isolated from an adult with an advanced solid tumor such as melanoma, head and neck, liver or kidney cancer. V usage is TRBV5-8 and J usage is TRBJ2-3, with TRBD1 as a possible D gene (6 bases). The sample in question was CD4+ or CD8+ T cells sorted from blood, obtained in a trial of the OX40 agonist ivuxolimab. CDR3 DNA: TGTGCCAGCAGCTTGGTTATCCTTTCAGGGGAGAGCACAGATACGCAGTATTTT. It is translated as CASSLVILSGESTDTQYF.